The 32 T cell receptor beta chains below all came from one sample that was sequenced in a study of CD8+ T cells in alopecia areata listed by TCRdb under 2018. Library generation was performed with the immunoSEQ multiplex PCR assay. RNA was extracted from all samples and reverse transcribed into cDNA, which served as template for TCR sequencing. TCRdb's version of the immuneACCESS table is confined to in-frame rearrangements and falls short of the full clone set. An unresolved V gene accounts for under half of the shortfall where checked; the remainder is of unknown origin. The sample contains 65,000 to 75,000 clones, 40% to 50% of them found a single time. Of the sample, 17% is held by the ten largest clones. The time point label, as the study defines it: baseline before oral tofacitinib. The sequencing used CD8+ T cells sorted from blood, collected at week 0. Receptor source: a human donor with alopecia areata.

V and J are TRBV11-2 and TRBJ2-7, with D perhaps TRBD1 (5 bases). This CDR3 region has 14 residues. Germline assignment: CDR1 SGHAT and CDR2 FQNNGV. With 1 base removed from V and 3 bases from J, the gap between germline ends came to 10 bases. The CDR3 reads CASSLGTLGYEQYF. CDR3 sequence (DNA): TGTGCCAGCAGCTTAGGGACATTGGGCTACGAGCAGTACTTC.

The chain combines TRBV19 with TRBJ2-7; 8 bases fit TRBD2. This CDR3 is 14 amino acids long. Per the germline V gene, CDR1 is LNHDA and CDR2 is SQIVND (reference sequence). Unmatched junction bases numbered 6, after V lost 6 bases and J lost 2 bases. The chain's CDR3 is CASREAGDPYEQYF. In nucleotides, the CDR3 is TGTGCCAGTAGAGAAGCGGGAGACCCCTACGAGCAGTACTTC.

The chain uses TRBV5-1 and TRBJ2-3; the match to TRBD2 covers 10 bases. CDR3 length: 18 amino acids. From germline, CDR1 is SGHRS and CDR2 YFSETQ. After removal of 1 base from V and 5 bases from J, the junction contained 13 bases not matched to a gene. CDR3 in amino acids: CASSLTVKREGRGDTQYF. DNA of the CDR3: TGCGCCAGCAGCTTGACAGTGAAGCGGGAGGGCCGAGGAGATACGCAGTATTTT.

The table lists this clone with a count of one. The chain employs TRBV5-1 and TRBJ2-7; TRBD1 is a possible D gene (6 bases). The V and J ends lost 2 bases and 2 bases respectively, with 11 bases between them. The CDR3 length is 14 residues. Germline CDR1 reads SGHRS; CDR2 reads YFSETQ. The CDR3 DNA reads as TGCGCCAGCAGCTTCGGGGCAGGGGCCTACGAGCAGTACTTC. This codes for CASSFGAGAYEQYF.

This clone was counted many times. V usage is TRBV7-3 and J usage is TRBJ2-1; the D gene is possibly TRBD1 (6 bases). Germline V gives CDR1 SGHTA, CDR2 FQGTGA. V lost 4 bases, J lost 2 bases, and 15 bases lay in between. CDR3 length: 16 amino acids. The CDR3 nucleotides are TGTGCCAGCAGCTCAACCCCCAGGGGCCCCTACAATGAGCAGTTCTTC. Encoded protein: CASSSTPRGPYNEQFF.

The V gene is TRBV29-1, the J gene TRBJ2-5; 7 bases fit TRBD2. With V trimmed by 0 bases and J by 7 bases, 14 bases remained unmatched. The CDR3 is made up of 16 amino acids. Germline CDR1 SQVTM, CDR2 ANQGSEA. The CDR3 DNA reads TGCAGCGTTGAAGATGAGATGCACAGCCGCGGGGGGACCCAGTACTTC. Amino acids: CSVEDEMHSRGGTQYF.

This chain joins TRBV30 and TRBJ2-5, with 9 bases aligning to TRBD2. Trimming cost V 4 bases and J 5 bases; bases outside gene matches: 11. The germline V gene encodes CDR1 GTSNPN and CDR2 SVGIG (reference sequence). The CDR3 covers 15 residues. CDR3 residues: CAWKGAGGVLETQYF. Written as DNA, the CDR3 is TGTGCCTGGAAAGGCGCGGGGGGGGTTCTGGAGACCCAGTACTTC.

This rearrangement joins TRBV28 to TRBJ1-2, with 7 bases identical to TRBD1. The length of the CDR3 is 14 residues. Germline values: CDR1 MDHEN, CDR2 SYDVKM. Trimming at V came to 6 bases and at J to 8 bases, leaving 12 bases not matched to a gene. The CDR3 reads CASRRQGRWEGYTF. The CDR3, as DNA: TGTGCCAGCAGGAGACAGGGCCGCTGGGAGGGCTACACCTTC.

This chain connects TRBV7-9 to TRBJ2-7; TRBD2 aligns across 9 bases. V lost 0 bases to trimming and J lost 0 bases; unmatched junction nucleotides: 9. Germline V gene lookup returns CDR1 SEHNR and CDR2 FQNEAQ (reference sequence). The CDR3 totals 18 residues. CDR3 loop: CASSLARASGINSYEQYF. The CDR3 DNA reads as TGTGCCAGCAGCTTAGCGCGGGCTAGCGGGATTAACTCCTACGAGCAGTACTTC.

The V gene is TRBV9, the J gene TRBJ2-1; 8 nucleotides align to TRBD2. Germline CDR1 SGDLS, CDR2 YYNGEE. The ends lost 3 bases at V and 5 bases at J; junction bases unmatched: 7. This CDR3 contains 15 residues. The DNA of the CDR3 is TGTGCCAGCAGCGCGCCGGGACTAGGACACAATGAGCAGTTCTTC. Residues: CASSAPGLGHNEQFF.

This chain uses TRBV13 with TRBJ2-7, with 8 positions matching TRBD2. The CDR3 loop spans 14 amino acids. Germline trimming cut 3 bases from V and 5 bases from J; bases unmatched to any gene: 6. CDR1 PRHDT and CDR2 FYEKMQ come from the germline V gene (reference sequence). CDR3 bases: TGTGCCAGCAGCTTTTGGACTAGCTTCCACGAGCAGTACTTC. It yields the protein CASSFWTSFHEQYF.

This clone was detected a few times. This chain uses TRBV29-1 with TRBJ2-7; D possibly uses TRBD1 or TRBD2 (6 bases each). This CDR3 spans 15 amino acids. From germline, CDR1 is SQVTM and CDR2 ANQGSEA. The V and J ends lost 1 base and 1 base respectively, with 14 bases between them. CDR3 DNA: TGCAGCGTTGAAGTTCCGGGGGCGGTGTCCTACGAGCAGTACTTC. Translated, it gives CSVEVPGAVSYEQYF.

This clone was picked up a small number of times. The chain is built from TRBV4-2 and TRBJ2-1; 7 positions match TRBD2. With V trimmed by 7 bases and J by 1 base, 4 bases remained unmatched. The CDR3 length is 14 residues. Germline-derived CDR1 and CDR2 are LGHNA and YNFKEQ. The CDR3 region is CASKGGSSYNEQFF. DNA of the CDR3: TGTGCCAGCAAAGGCGGGAGTTCCTACAATGAGCAGTTCTTC.

This clone appeared a few times. This chain connects TRBV7-2 to TRBJ1-5, with 9 bases fitting TRBD1. The germline gives CDR1 SGHTA, CDR2 FQGNSA. V gave up 5 bases and J gave up 4 bases; unmatched junction bases: 6. The length of the CDR3 is 15 residues. The CDR3, as DNA: TGTGCCAGCAGCCAAGGGACAGGGAAAAATCAGCCCCAGCATTTT. It encodes CASSQGTGKNQPQHF.

In its sample, this clone was seen a few times. The genes are TRBV27 and TRBJ2-5; TRBD2 matches 7 bases. The ends lost 4 bases at V and 7 bases at J; junction bases unmatched: 0. The CDR3 is made up of 11 amino acids. Germline CDR1 reads MNHEY; CDR2 reads SMNVEV (reference sequence). Here the CDR3 reads CASSWGGTQYF. The DNA of the CDR3 is TGTGCCAGCAGTTGGGGGGGGACCCAGTACTTC.

The chain joins TRBV14 to TRBJ2-1; 7 bases are shared with TRBD2. With V trimmed by 4 bases and J by 4 bases, 10 bases remained unmatched. In germline, CDR1 is SGHDN, CDR2 FVKESK. This CDR3 is 16 amino acids long. The CDR3 here is CASSRDPGGPYNEQFF. CDR3 DNA: TGTGCCAGCAGCCGAGATCCGGGAGGCCCTTACAATGAGCAGTTCTTC.

The chain uses TRBV27 and TRBJ2-3; no firm D call. V was cut by 3 bases and J by 2 bases, with 6 bases left in between. Germline V gene data show CDR1 as MNHEY and CDR2 as SMNVEV (reference sequence). This CDR3 is 13 amino acids long. CDR3 sequence reads: CASSLLNTDTQYF. For the CDR3, the DNA is TGTGCCAGCAGTTTGCTGAACACAGATACGCAGTATTTT.

The V and J genes are TRBV29-1 and TRBJ1-1; tentative D call: TRBD1 (6 bases). V was cut by 7 bases and J by 3 bases, with 24 bases left in between. This CDR3 is built from 16 residues. CDR1 and CDR2 from the germline V gene are SQVTM and ANQGSEA. Here the CDR3 reads CSAAGVVVRSDTEAFF. The CDR3 DNA reads TGCAGCGCCGCAGGGGTGGTTGTCAGGAGCGACACTGAAGCTTTCTTT. Full variable domain (rest looked up from reference TRBV29-1 and TRBJ1-1): SAVISQKPSRDICQRGTSLTIQCQVDSQVTMMFWYRQQPGQSLTLIATANQGSEATYESGFVIDKFPISRPNLTFSTLTVSNMSPEDSSIYLCSAAGVVVRSDTEAFFGQGTRLTVV.

The V call is TRBV19, the J call TRBJ2-1; D not resolved. V was trimmed by 3 bases and J by 8 bases, leaving 5 bases between them. Looked up from germline, CDR1 is LNHDA and CDR2 is SQIVND (reference sequence). The CDR3 length is 11 residues. CDR3 protein: CASSIAHEQFF. The CDR3 coding sequence is TGTGCCAGTAGTATTGCCCATGAGCAGTTCTTC.

This clone was detected once. CDR3 bases: TGTGCCAGCAGTTTACACATTTCCTATGGCTACACCTTC. Protein product: CASSLHISYGYTF. The chain employs TRBV27 and TRBJ1-2; D not certain. The germline V gene encodes CDR1 MNHEY and CDR2 SMNVEV (reference sequence). Trimming cost V 2 bases and J 4 bases, with 8 bases left between them. The CDR3 is 13 residues long.

The chain joins TRBV14 to TRBJ2-1; the D call may be TRBD1 or TRBD2 (5 bases each). The V end lost 1 base, the J end lost 3 bases, and 13 bases lay between the germline ends. This CDR3 region has 16 residues. Looked up from germline, CDR1 is SGHDN and CDR2 is FVKESK. CDR3 amino acids: CASSQGFGTSYNEQFF. CDR3 DNA sequence: TGTGCCAGCAGCCAAGGCTTCGGGACCAGCTACAATGAGCAGTTCTTC. Complete variable domain (other parts from reference TRBV14 and TRBJ2-1): EAGVTQFPSHSVIEKGQTVTLRCDPISGHDNLYWYRRVMGKEIKFLLHFVKESKQDESGMPNNRFLAERTGGTYSTLKVQPAELEDSGVYFCASSQGFGTSYNEQFFGPGTRLTVL.

The DNA for the CDR3 is TGCAGCGTTCCAATCGGGGAAGAAGCGGGACGGCAAGAGACCCAGTACTTC. This encodes CSVPIGEEAGRQETQYF. The chain carries TRBV29-1 and TRBJ2-5; 7 bases fit TRBD2. Trimming cost V 5 bases and J 2 bases; bases outside gene matches: 17. This CDR3 is 17 amino acids long. From germline, CDR1 is SQVTM and CDR2 ANQGSEA.

The chain has TRBV6-5 and TRBJ1-3; tentative D call: TRBD1 (6 bases). In germline, CDR1 is MNHEY, CDR2 SVGAGI. The CDR3 spans 14 residues. The V end lost 6 bases, the J end lost 4 bases, and 13 bases lay between the germline ends. The CDR3 loop reads CASSPTGSGNTIYF. The DNA of the CDR3 is TGTGCCAGCAGCCCCACAGGGAGCGGAAACACCATATATTTT.

This clone was recorded once. The gene calls are TRBV9 and TRBJ1-2; D is possibly TRBD1 (6 bases). The CDR3 runs to 15 residues. The V end lost 4 bases, the J end lost 0 bases, and 13 bases lay between the germline ends. CDR1 SGDLS and CDR2 YYNGEE come from the germline V gene. Here the CDR3 reads CASSPGTTANYGYTF. Written as DNA, the CDR3 is TGTGCCAGCAGCCCCGGGACAACAGCTAACTATGGCTACACCTTC.

With respect to this clone: Other DNA sequences of this sample code for an identical CDR3. CDR3 in amino acids: CASSPQGQETQYF. Here the CDR3 DNA reads TGCGCCAGCAGTCCACAGGGGCAAGAGACCCAGTACTTC. The gene calls are TRBV4-1 and TRBJ2-5, with 7 bases identical to TRBD1. After removal of 6 bases from V and 2 bases from J, the junction contained 3 bases not matched to a gene. Germline lookup yields CDR1 MGHRA and CDR2 YSYEKL. The CDR3 is made up of 13 amino acids.

The chain is built from TRBV29-1 and TRBJ2-7, with 10 positions matching TRBD1. This CDR3 contains 13 residues. The V gene's germline CDR1 is SQVTM and CDR2 ANQGSEA. J gave up 6 bases and V 6 bases, and 8 bases lay outside the gene matches. CDR3 sequence: CSVEGQGPFEQYF. CDR3 DNA: TGCAGCGTGGAGGGACAGGGGCCTTTCGAGCAGTACTTC.

This clone was seen a handful of times. J is TRBJ2-1 and V is TRBV7-8; D may be TRBD2 (5 bases). CDR1 is SGHVS and CDR2 is FQNEAQ in the germline V gene. The V end was cut by 5 bases, the J end by 7 bases, with 27 bases between. This CDR3 region has 18 residues. The CDR3 is CASSVVSQMGELRNEQFF. DNA for the CDR3: TGTGCCAGCAGCGTAGTCTCACAGATGGGAGAGCTGAGAAATGAGCAGTTCTTC.

V and J are TRBV5-1 and TRBJ2-3; D unresolved. The V and J ends lost 4 bases and 2 bases respectively, with 11 bases between them. The length of the CDR3 is 14 residues. The V gene's germline CDR1 is SGHRS and CDR2 YFSETQ. This CDR3 reads CASSPRPSTDTQYF. CDR3 sequence (DNA): TGCGCCAGCAGCCCGAGGCCCTCCACAGATACGCAGTATTTT.

The genes are TRBV29-1 and TRBJ1-2; D gene ambiguous. The CDR3 covers 11 residues. The germline V and J ends were trimmed by 7 bases and 6 bases, with 12 bases remaining between them. The germline gives CDR1 SQVTM, CDR2 ANQGSEA. CDR3 region: CSAPWEDGYTF. The CDR3 DNA reads as TGCAGCGCTCCCTGGGAGGATGGCTACACCTTC.

Only a few counts were recorded for this clone. The chain carries TRBV4-1 and TRBJ2-3; D may match TRBD1 or TRBD2 (6 bases each). Trimming took 7 bases from V and 1 from J, leaving 15 bases between them. Germline V gives CDR1 MGHRA, CDR2 YSYEKL. The CDR3 sequence is 15 residues long. The CDR3 is CASKTSPGGTDTQYF. In DNA form, the CDR3 reads TGCGCCAGCAAAACTAGCCCAGGGGGCACAGATACGCAGTATTTT.

The chain links TRBV6-5 to TRBJ2-7; D unresolved. V lost 0 bases to trimming and J lost 4 bases, with 7 bases between them. The CDR3 is made up of 13 amino acids. CDR1 is MNHEY and CDR2 is SVGAGI in the germline V gene. CDR3 DNA: TGTGCCAGCAGTTACTCGAAAGGGTACGAGCAGTACTTC. Protein sequence: CASSYSKGYEQYF.

This chain's CDR3 is CASSGPHGTGELFF. The CDR3 DNA reads as TGTGCCAGCAGCGGGCCCCACGGAACCGGGGAGCTGTTTTTT. The V and J genes are TRBV9 and TRBJ2-2; D call uncertain. This CDR3 has 14 residues. V lost 3 bases and J lost 5, with 11 bases in between. From germline, CDR1 is SGDLS and CDR2 YYNGEE.